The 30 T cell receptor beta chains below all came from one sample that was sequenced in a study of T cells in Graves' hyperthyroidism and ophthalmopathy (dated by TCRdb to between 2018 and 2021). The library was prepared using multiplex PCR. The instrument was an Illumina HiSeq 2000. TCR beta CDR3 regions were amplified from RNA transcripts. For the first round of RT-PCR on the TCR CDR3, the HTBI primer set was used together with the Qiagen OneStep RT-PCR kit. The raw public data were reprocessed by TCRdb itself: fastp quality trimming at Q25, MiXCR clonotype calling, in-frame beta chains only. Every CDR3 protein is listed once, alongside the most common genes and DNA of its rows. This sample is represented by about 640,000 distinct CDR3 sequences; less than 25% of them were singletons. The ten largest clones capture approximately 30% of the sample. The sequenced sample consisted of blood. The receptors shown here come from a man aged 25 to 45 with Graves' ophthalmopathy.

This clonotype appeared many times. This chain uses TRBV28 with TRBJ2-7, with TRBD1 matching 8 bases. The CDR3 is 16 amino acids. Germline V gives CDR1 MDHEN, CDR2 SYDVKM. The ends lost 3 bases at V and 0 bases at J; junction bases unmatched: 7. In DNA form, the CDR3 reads TGTGCCAGCAGTTTCTTAGGGACAGGTATCTCCTACGAGCAGTACTTC. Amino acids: CASSFLGTGISYEQYF. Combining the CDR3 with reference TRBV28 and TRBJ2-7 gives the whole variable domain DVKVTQSSRYLVKRTGEKVFLECVQDMDHENMFWYRQDPGLGLRLIYFSYDVKMKEKGDIPEGYSVSREKKERFSLILESASTNQTSMYLCASSFLGTGISYEQYFGPGTRLTVT.

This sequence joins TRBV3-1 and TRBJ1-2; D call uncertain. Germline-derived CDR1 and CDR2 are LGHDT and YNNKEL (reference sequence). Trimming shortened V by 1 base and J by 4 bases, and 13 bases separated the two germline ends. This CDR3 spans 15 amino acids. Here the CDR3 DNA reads TGTGCCAGCAGCCAAGGTTGGGGTGTGGGCTATGGCTACACCTTC. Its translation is CASSQGWGVGYGYTF.

The CDR3 protein is CSARDWPKGQGRVEQYF. The CDR3 DNA is TGCAGTGCTAGAGATTGGCCTAAGGGACAGGGGCGGGTCGAGCAGTACTTC. The chain is built from TRBV20-1 and TRBJ2-7; 10 positions match TRBD1. The CDR3 covers 17 residues. The J segment lost 6 bases and the V segment lost 0 bases, leaving 14 bases of the junction unmatched. The germline gives CDR1 DFQATT, CDR2 SNEGSKA (reference sequence).

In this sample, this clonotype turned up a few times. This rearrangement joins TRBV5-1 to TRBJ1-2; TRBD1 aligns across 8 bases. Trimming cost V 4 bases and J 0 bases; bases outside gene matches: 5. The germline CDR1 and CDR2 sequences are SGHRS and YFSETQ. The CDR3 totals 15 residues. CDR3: CASSGTGGANYGYTF. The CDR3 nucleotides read TGCGCCAGCAGCGGTACAGGGGGGGCTAACTATGGCTACACCTTC.

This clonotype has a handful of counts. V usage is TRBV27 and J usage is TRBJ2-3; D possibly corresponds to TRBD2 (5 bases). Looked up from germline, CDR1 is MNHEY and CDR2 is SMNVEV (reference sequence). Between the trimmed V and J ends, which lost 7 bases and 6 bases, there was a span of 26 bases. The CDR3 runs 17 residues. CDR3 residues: CASIRSASRTRWDTQYF. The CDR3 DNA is TGTGCCAGCATCCGAAGTGCTAGCCGAACACGATGGGATACGCAGTATTTT.

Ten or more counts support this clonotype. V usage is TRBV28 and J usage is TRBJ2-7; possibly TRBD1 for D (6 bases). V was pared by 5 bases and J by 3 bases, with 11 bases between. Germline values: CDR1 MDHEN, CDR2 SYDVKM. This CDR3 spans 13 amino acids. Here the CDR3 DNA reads TGTGCCAGCAGTCAGGGGAAATTCTACGAGCAGTACTTC. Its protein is CASSQGKFYEQYF.

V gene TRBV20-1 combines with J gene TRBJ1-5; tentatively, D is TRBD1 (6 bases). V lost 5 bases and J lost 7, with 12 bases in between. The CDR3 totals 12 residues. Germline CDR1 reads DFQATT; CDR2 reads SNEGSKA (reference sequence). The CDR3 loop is CSASLQGQPQHF. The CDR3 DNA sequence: TGCAGTGCTTCTCTTCAGGGGCAGCCCCAGCATTTT.

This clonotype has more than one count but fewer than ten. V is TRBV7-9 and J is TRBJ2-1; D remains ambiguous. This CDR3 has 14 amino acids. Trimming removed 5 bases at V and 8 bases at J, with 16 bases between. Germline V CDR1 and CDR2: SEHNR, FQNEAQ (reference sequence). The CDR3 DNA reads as TGTGCCAGCAGCCGTGTGGCTATGGGGTATGAGCAGTTCTTC. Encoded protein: CASSRVAMGYEQFF.

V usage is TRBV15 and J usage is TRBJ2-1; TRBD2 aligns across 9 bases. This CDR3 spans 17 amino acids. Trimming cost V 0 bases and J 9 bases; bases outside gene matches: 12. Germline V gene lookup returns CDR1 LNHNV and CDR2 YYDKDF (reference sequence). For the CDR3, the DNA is TGTGCCACCAGCAGAGATCTCTCGGTAGCGGGAGTGATTGAGCAGTTCTTC. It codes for CATSRDLSVAGVIEQFF.

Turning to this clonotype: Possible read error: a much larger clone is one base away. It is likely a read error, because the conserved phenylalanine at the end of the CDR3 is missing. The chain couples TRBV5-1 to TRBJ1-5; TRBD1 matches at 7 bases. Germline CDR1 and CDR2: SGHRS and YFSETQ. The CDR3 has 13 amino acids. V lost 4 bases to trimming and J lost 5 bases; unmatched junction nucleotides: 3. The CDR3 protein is CASSTDRDQPQHL. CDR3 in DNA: TGCGCCAGCAGCACCGACAGGGATCAGCCCCAGCATCTT.

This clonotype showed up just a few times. CDR3 sequence reads: CASSQESEAFF. For the CDR3, the DNA is TGTGCCAGCAGCCAAGAATCCGAAGCTTTCTTT. The chain links TRBV3-1 to TRBJ1-1; D gene unclear. Trimming removed 0 bases from V and 8 bases from J, with 4 bases in between. Germline values: CDR1 LGHDT, CDR2 YNNKEL (reference sequence). The CDR3 has 11 residues. Variable domain in full (rest from reference TRBV3-1 and TRBJ1-1): DTAVSQTPKYLVTQMGNDKSIKCEQNLGHDTMYWYKQDSKKFLKIMFSYNNKELIINETVPNRFSPKSPDKAHLNLHINSLELGDSAVYFCASSQESEAFFGQGTRLTVV.

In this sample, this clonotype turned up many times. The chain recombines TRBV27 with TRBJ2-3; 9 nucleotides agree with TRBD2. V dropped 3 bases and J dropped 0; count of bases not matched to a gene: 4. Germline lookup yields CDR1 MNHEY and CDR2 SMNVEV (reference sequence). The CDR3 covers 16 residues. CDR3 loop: CASSLVAGASTDTQYF. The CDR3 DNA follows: TGTGCCAGCAGTTTGGTAGCGGGGGCAAGCACAGATACGCAGTATTTT.

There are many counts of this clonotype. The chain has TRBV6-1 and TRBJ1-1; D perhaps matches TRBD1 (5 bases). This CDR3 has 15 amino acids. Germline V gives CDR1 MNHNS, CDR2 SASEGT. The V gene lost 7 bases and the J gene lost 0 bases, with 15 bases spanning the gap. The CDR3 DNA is TGTGCCAGCAAAAAGACAGAGCTAATGAACACTGAAGCTTTCTTT. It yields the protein CASKKTELMNTEAFF.

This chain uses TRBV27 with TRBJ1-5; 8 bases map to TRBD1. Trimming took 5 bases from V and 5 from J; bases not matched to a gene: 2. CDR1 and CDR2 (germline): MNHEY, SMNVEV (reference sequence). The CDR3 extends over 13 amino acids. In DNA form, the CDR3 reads TGTGCCAGCAGTACAGGGGGGGATCAGCCCCAGCATTTT. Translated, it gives CASSTGGDQPQHF.

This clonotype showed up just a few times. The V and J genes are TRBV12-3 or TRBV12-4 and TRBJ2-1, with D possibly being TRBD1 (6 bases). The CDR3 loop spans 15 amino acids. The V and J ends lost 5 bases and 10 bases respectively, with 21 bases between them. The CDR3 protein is CASSLRQVPMREQFF. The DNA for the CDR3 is TGTGCCAGCAGTCTAAGACAGGTCCCTATGCGGGAGCAGTTCTTC.

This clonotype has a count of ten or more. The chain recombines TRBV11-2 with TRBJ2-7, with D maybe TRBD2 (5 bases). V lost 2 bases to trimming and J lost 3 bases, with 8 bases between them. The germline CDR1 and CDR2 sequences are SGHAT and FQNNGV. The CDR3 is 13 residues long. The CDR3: CASSLMRDYEQYF. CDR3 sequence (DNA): TGTGCCAGCAGCTTAATGAGGGACTACGAGCAGTACTTC.

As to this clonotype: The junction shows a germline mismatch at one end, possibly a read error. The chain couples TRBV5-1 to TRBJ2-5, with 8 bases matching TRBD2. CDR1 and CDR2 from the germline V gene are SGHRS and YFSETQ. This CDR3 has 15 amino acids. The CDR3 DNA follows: TGTGCCAGCAGCTGGGGGGGAGCGGGAGTGGAGACCCAGTACTTC. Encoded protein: CASSWGGAGVETQYF.

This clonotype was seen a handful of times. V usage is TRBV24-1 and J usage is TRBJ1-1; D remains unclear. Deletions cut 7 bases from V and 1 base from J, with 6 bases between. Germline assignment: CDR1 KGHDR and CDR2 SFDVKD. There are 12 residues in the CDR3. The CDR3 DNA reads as TGTGCCACCAGGGGCGGGAACACTGAAGCTTTCTTT. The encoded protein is CATRGGNTEAFF.

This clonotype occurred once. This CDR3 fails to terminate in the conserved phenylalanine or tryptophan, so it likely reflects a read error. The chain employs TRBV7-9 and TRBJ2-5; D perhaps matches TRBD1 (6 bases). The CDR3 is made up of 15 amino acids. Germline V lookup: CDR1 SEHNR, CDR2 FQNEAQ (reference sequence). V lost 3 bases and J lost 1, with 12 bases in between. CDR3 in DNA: TGTGCCAGCAGCTTGGGGGCGGTATTCCAAGAGACCCAGTACCTC. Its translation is CASSLGAVFQETQYL.

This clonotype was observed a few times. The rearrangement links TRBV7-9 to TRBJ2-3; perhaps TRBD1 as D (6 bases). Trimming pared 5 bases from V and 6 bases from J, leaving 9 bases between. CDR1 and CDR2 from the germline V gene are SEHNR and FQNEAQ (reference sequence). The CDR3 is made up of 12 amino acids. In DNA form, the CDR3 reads TGTGCCAGCAGCGCAGGGGTGGATACGCAGTATTTT. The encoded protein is CASSAGVDTQYF.

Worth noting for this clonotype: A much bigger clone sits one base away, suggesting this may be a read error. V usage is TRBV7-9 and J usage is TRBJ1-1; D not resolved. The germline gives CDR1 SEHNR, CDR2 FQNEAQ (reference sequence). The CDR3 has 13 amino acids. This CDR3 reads CTSSQDYNTEAFF. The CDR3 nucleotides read TGTACCAGCAGCCAAGATTACAACACTGAAGCTTTCTTT.

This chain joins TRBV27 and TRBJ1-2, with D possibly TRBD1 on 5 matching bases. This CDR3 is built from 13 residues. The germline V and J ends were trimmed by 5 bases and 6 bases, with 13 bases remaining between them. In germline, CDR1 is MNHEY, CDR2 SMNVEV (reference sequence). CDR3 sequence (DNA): TGTGCCAGCAGTCCCCGCGGGACCGATGGCTACACCTTC. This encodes CASSPRGTDGYTF.

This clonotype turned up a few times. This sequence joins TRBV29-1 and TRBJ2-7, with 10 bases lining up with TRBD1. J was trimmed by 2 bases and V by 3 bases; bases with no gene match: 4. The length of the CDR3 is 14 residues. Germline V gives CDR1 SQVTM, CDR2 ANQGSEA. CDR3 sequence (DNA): TGCAGCGTTGAGCTCGGGACAGGGGCCTACGAGCAGTACTTC. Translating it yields CSVELGTGAYEQYF.

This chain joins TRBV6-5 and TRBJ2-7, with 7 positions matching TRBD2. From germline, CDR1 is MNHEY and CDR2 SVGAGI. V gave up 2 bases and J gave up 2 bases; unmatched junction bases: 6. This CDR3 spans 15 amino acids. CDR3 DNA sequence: TGTGCCAGCAGTTACACACCGAGCGGGACCTACGAGCAGTACTTC. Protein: CASSYTPSGTYEQYF.

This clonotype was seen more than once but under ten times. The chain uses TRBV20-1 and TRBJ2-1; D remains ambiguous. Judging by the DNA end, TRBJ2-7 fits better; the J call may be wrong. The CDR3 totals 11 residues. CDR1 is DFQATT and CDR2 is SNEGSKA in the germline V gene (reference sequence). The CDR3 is CSAPIYNEQYF. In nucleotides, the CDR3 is TGCAGTGCTCCGATTTACAATGAGCAGTACTTC.

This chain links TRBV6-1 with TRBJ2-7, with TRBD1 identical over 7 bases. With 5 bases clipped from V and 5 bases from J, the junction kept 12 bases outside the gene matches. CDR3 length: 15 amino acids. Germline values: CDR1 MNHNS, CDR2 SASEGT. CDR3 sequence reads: CASSRRQGGGDEQYF. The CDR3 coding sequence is TGTGCCAGCAGTAGACGACAGGGTGGAGGCGACGAGCAGTACTTC.

In nucleotides, the CDR3 is TGTGCCAGCAGCGTAGGCGGGGTAACGGAGACCCAGTACTTC. This gives the protein CASSVGGVTETQYF. This sequence joins TRBV9 and TRBJ2-5, with D possibly TRBD2 on 6 matching bases. There are 14 residues in the CDR3. Trimming took off 0 bases at V and 5 bases at J, with 11 bases between the two ends. In germline, CDR1 is SGDLS, CDR2 YYNGEE.

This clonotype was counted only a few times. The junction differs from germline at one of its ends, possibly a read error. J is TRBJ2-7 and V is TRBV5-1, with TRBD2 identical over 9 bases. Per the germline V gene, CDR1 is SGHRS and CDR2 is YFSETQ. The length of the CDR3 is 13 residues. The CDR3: CASRRLAAGEQYF. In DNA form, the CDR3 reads TGTGCCAGCAGAAGACTAGCGGCGGGAGAACAGTACTTC.

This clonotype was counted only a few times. CDR3 region: CASSLSGLAGVDTQYF. The CDR3 DNA reads TGTGCCAGCAGTTTATCGGGACTAGCGGGAGTGGATACGCAGTATTTT. This sequence joins TRBV27 and TRBJ2-3, with 14 positions matching TRBD2. The CDR3 totals 16 residues. CDR1 and CDR2 (germline): MNHEY, SMNVEV (reference sequence). Trimming took 0 bases from V and 6 from J; bases not matched to a gene: 2.

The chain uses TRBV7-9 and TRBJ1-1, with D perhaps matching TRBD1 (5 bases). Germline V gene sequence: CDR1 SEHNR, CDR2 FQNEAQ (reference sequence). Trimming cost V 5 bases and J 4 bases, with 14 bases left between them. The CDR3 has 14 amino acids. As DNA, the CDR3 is TGTGCCAGCAGCCGGGGGGGGAGTGCCACTGAAGCTTTCTTT. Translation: CASSRGGSATEAFF.